This record concerns one T cell receptor beta chain sequence. The data belong to a study of early T cells in non-severe SARS-CoV-2 infection. TCRdb itself ran the 5' RACE reads through MiXCR, one entry per CDR3 protein. The sample comprises 20,000 to 30,000 distinct CDR3 sequences, about 3.8% of which are singletons, and roughly 6.2% rests with the top ten. The CDR3 loop spans 15 amino acids. The germline CDR1 and CDR2 sequences are MNHEY and SVGEGT. Trimming took off 0 bases at V and 5 bases at J, with 13 bases between the two ends. The rearrangement joins TRBV6-2 or TRBV6-3 to TRBJ1-1; no reliable D call. Sequencing input: whole blood. The clonotype was recovered from an adult who was a healthcare worker with PCR-confirmed SARS-CoV-2 infection or an uninfected control (not recorded which). The CDR3 DNA sequence: TGTGCCAGCAGTTACTCAGGTGGGCTAGGTACTGAAGCTTTCTTT. This gives the protein CASSYSGGLGTEAFF.